This record looks at one T cell receptor (beta chain) sequence and its context. The data belong to a study of T cell changes during pregnancy in multiple sclerosis. Generated by immunoSEQ multiplex PCR, the TCRdb table keeps only in-frame clones and is missing some. The profile shows approximately 43,000 clones, approximately 80% of them singletons. With V trimmed by 0 bases and J by 8 bases, 8 bases remained unmatched. The CDR3 sequence is 15 residues long. CDR1 is MGHRA and CDR2 is YSYEKL in the germline V gene. The V call is TRBV4-1, the J call TRBJ1-1; 8 bases line up with TRBD1. The TCR originated in a female donor with multiple sclerosis, enrolled in a pregnancy study. The starting material was CD4+ T cells from peripheral blood mononuclear cells, obtained before pregnancy. The CDR3 coding sequence is TGCGCCAGCAGCCAAGAGCGTGTGACAGGGGAGGAAGCTTTCTTT. Translated, it gives CASSQERVTGEEAFF.